This entry describes one TCR beta chain. Its specific antigen is unknown. Within one base of it there is no much larger clone, and no base qualities were kept. Reading the germline V gene gives CDR1 ENHRY and CDR2 SYGVKD. Reading from cysteine to phenylalanine, the CDR3 counts 10 amino acids. Only the CDR3 portion is preserved as DNA: 30 bases, with reading frame beginning at the first base. Cut back by 10 bases and 3 bases, the V and J ends lie 5 bases apart. These data come from a study of persistence of HIV-infected CD4 T cells (dated by TCRdb to the early 2020s). The study in broad terms: Suppressive ART had been received by participants for a median of roughly eight years. Peripheral blood samples of up to roughly 200 mL were taken at multiple time points, with the exception of two participants who underwent leukapheresis at a single time point. Anti-CD3/anti-CD28 stimulation activated a higher proportion of cells, with a lower memory fraction, than antigen stimulation. CMV- and HIV-1 Gag-responding CD4+ T cells were isolated from ART-treated individuals so that antigen-driven clonal expansion of HIV-1-infected cells could be examined. The clonality of all cells in each sorted population was assessed by TCRbeta sequencing, whereas the clonality of infected cells was assessed by proviral sequencing. For the TCR cluster analysis across participants, 8 or 9 participants were included for CMV and more than five participants for Gag. What the study reported, not specific to this receptor: A correlation was observed between TCR oligoclonality and proviral oligoclonality within the same sorted populations. The study involved few individuals and tested only a limited range of antigens. TCRbeta richness in CMV- and Gag-responding cells was significantly lower than in anti-CD3/anti-CD28-responding cells; CMV-responding cells had higher oligoclonality than CD3/CD28-stimulated and Gag-responding cells. Antigen-responding cells were enriched for expanded CDR3beta sequences that were degenerate, which suggests that CD4+ responses to CMV and Gag underwent convergent selection. Because the TCR analyses were done in bulk, restricting them to just the rare CMV-responding cells that actually carried HIV-1 proviruses was not possible.

TCRbeta repertoires were sequenced from genomic DNA with the immunoSEQ hsTCRB assay version 4 in survey mode. Genomic DNA was diluted to 7.5 to 10 ng/uL, using up to about 1 ug per sample for TCRbeta sequencing. As for the original processing: ImmunoSeq Analyzer 3.0 was used for analysis of TCRbeta data, and diversity was computed on productive nucleotide rearrangements. Using the Immunarch R package, the improved Chao index served to estimate lower-bound TCR diversity and the Gini coefficient served to estimate clonality. When different nucleotide rearrangements encoded the same CDR3beta amino acid sequence, each rearrangement was treated as a distinct clonotype. Differential abundance analysis found TCRbeta sequences that were significantly enriched in antigen-responding cells compared with anti-CD3/anti-CD28-activated cells. GLIPH2 clustered TCRs by predicted peptide-MHC specificity, both within individual participants and across merged participant data sets. TCRdb's version of the immuneACCESS table is confined to in-frame rearrangements and falls short of the full clone set. An unresolved V gene accounts for under half of the shortfall where checked; the remainder is of unknown origin. From that table come the V and J calls and clone size; the DNA was used to work out D and trimming. Within this sample are about 51,000 clones, with 80% to 90% of them counted one time only. The ten top clones hold over 3% of the sample.

This specimen's treatment or condition label, per the study, means: suppressive antiretroviral therapy. As a nonspecific positive control representing the CD4+ T cell repertoire, cells were stimulated with anti-CD3/anti-CD28 magnetic beads. Sorting of responding CD4+ T cells was based on upregulation of both CD40 ligand and CD69. Participants were HIV-1-infected adults who started suppressive ART during chronic infection. For at least 4 years, participants had undetectable plasma HIV-1 RNA, below 50 copies/mL. To be included, a participant needed positive CMV serology and a CD4+ T cell count above 400 cells/uL. Before stimulation, PBMCs were isolated using density centrifugation and depleted of CD8+ T cells. CD8-depleted PBMCs were stimulated for 15 to 20 hours with anti-CD28/CD49d costimulation, CD40-blocking antibody and enfuvirtide to prevent new infections. Sorting was done on either a Beckman Coulter MoFlo Legacy or an XDP sorter, and propidium iodide was used to exclude dead cells. The QIAamp DNA Mini Kit was used for genomic DNA extraction from samples above one million cells, and the Quick-DNA Microprep Kit was used otherwise.

In this chain, TRBV10-3 is recombined with TRBJ2-3; 5 matching bases give a weak D call of TRBD2. Sample: CD4+ T cells sorted from PBMCs after roughly 18-hour stimulation, taken from a patient who received antiretroviral therapy. The cell subset or site label, as the study defines it: CD40L+CD69+ CD4 T cells responding to anti-CD3/anti-CD28 beads, representing the overall repertoire. The source of this sequence is an adult woman with HIV who was CMV-seropositive. The CDR3 sequence is CATGTDTQYF. Here is the DNA: TGTGCCACGGGAACAGATACGCAGTATTTT.